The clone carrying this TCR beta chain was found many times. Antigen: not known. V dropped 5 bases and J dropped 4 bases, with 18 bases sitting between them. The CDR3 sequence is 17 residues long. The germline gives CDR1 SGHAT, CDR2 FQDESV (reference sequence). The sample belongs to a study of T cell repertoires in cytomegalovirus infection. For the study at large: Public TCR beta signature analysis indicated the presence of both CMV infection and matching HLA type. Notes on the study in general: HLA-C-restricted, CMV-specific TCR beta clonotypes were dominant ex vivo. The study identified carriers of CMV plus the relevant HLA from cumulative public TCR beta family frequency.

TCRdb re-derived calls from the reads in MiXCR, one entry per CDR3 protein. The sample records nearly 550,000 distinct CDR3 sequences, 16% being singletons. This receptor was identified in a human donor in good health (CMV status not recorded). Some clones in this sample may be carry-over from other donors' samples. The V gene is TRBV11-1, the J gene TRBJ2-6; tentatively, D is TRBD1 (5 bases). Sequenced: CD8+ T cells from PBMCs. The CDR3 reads CASSPFFDSSGANVLTF. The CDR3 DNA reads TGTGCCAGCAGCCCTTTCTTCGACAGTTCGGGGGCCAACGTCCTGACTTTC.